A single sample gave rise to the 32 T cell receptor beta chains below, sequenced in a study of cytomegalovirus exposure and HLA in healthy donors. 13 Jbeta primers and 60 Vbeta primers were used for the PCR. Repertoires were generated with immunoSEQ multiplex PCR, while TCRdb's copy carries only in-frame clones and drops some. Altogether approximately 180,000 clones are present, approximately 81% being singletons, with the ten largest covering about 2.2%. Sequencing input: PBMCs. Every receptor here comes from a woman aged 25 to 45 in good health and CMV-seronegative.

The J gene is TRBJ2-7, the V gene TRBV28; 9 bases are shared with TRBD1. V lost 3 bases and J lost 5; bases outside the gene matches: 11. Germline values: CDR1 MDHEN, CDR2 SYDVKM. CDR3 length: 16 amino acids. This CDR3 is CASSLLMGQGFDEQYF. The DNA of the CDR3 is TGTGCCAGCAGTTTGCTCATGGGACAGGGTTTCGACGAGCAGTACTTC.

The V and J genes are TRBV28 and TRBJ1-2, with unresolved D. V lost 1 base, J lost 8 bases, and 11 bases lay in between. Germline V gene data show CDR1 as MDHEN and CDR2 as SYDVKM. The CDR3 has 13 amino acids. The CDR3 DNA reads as TGTGCCAGCAGTTTATCGGCGGCTAAAGGCTACACCTTC. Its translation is CASSLSAAKGYTF.

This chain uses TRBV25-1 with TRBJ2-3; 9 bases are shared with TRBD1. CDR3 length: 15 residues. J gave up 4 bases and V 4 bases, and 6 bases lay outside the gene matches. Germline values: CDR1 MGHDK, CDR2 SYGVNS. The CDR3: CASSAFGQGPDTQYF. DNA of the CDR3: TGTGCCAGCAGTGCATTTGGACAGGGGCCAGATACGCAGTATTTT. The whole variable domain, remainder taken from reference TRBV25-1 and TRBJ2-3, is EADIYQTPRYLVIGTGKKITLECSQTMGHDKMYWYQQDPGMELHLIHYSYGVNSTEKGDLSSESTVSRIRTEHFPLTLESARPSHTSQYLCASSAFGQGPDTQYFGPGTRLTVL.

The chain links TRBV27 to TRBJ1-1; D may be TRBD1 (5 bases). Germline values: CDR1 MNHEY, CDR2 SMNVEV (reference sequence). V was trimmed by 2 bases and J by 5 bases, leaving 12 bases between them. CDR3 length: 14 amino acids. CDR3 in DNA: TGTGCCAGCAGTTTACTAGGGGTCGGGACTGAAGCTTTCTTT. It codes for CASSLLGVGTEAFF.

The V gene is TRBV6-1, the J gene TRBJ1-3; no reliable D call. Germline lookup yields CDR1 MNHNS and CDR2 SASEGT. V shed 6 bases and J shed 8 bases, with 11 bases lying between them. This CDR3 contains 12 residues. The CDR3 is CASSAVLDTIYF. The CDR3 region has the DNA TGTGCCAGCAGCGCAGTCCTGGACACCATATATTTT.

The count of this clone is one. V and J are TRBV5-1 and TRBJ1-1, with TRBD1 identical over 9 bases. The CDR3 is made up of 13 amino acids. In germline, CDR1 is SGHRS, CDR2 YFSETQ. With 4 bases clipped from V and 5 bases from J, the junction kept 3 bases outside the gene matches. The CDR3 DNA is TGCGCCAGCAGCCAAGGACAGGGGACTGAAGCTTTCTTT. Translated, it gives CASSQGQGTEAFF.

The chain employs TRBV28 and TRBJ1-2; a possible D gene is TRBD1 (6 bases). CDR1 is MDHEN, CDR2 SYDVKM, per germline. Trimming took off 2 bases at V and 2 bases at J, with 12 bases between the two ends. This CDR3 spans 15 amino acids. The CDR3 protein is CASSLRATGNYGYTF. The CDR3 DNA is TGTGCCAGCAGTTTAAGAGCTACAGGGAACTATGGCTACACCTTC.

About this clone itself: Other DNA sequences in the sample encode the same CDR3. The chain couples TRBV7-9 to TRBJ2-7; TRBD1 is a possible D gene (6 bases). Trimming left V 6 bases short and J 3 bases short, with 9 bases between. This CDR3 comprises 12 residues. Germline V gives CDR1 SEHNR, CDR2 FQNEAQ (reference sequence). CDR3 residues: CASSLQGYEQYF. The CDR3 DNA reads TGTGCCAGCAGTCTACAGGGCTACGAGCAGTACTTC.

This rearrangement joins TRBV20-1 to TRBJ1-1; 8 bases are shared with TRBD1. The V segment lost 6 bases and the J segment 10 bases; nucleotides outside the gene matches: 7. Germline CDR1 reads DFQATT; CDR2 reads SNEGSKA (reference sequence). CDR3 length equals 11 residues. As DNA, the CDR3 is TGCAGTGCAATGACAGGGGTAGGAGCTTTCTTT. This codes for CSAMTGVGAFF.

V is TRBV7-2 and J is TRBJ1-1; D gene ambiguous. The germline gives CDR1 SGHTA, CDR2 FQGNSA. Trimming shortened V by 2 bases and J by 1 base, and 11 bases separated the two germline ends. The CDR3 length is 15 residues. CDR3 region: CASSLRGRKNTEAFF. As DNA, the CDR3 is TGTGCCAGCAGCTTAAGAGGGCGGAAGAACACTGAAGCTTTCTTT.

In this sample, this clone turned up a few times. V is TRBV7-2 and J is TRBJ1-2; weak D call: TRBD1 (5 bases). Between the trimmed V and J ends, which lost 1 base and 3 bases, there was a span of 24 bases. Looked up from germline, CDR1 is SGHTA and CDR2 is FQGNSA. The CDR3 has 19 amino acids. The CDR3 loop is CASSLVSVGRAFLHYGYTF. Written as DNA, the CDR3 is TGTGCCAGCAGCTTAGTAAGCGTTGGCAGGGCCTTTTTACACTATGGCTACACCTTC.

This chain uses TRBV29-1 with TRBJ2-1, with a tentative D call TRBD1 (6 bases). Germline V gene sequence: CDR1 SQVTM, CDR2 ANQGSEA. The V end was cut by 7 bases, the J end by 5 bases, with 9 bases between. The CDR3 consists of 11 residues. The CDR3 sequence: CSAYRDNEQFF. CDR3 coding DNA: TGCAGCGCTTACAGGGACAATGAGCAGTTCTTC.

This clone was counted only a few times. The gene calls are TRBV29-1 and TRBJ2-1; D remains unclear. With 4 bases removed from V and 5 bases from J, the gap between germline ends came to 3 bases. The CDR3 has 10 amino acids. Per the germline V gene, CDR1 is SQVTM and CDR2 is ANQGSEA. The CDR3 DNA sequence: TGCAGCGTTGGGCACAATGAGCAGTTCTTC. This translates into CSVGHNEQFF.

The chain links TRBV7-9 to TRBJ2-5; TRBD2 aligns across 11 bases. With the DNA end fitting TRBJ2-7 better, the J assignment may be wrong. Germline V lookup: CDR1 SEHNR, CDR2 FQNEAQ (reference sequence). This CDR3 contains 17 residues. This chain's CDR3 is CASSHPGKGLADYEQYF. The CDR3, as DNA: TGTGCCAGCAGCCACCCTGGCAAGGGACTAGCGGACTACGAGCAGTACTTC.

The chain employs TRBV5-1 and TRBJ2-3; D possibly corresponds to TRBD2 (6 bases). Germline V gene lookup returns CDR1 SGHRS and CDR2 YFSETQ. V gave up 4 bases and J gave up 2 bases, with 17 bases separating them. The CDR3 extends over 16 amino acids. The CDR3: CASSPAGGTFTDTQYF. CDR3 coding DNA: TGCGCCAGCAGCCCGGCCGGGGGTACCTTCACAGATACGCAGTATTTT.

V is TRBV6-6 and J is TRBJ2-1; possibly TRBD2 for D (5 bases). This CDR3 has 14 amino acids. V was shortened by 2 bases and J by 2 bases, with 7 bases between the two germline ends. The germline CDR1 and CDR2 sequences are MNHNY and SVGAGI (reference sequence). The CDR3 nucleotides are TGTGCCAGCAGTTACGACGGGACCTACAATGAGCAGTTCTTC. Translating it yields CASSYDGTYNEQFF.

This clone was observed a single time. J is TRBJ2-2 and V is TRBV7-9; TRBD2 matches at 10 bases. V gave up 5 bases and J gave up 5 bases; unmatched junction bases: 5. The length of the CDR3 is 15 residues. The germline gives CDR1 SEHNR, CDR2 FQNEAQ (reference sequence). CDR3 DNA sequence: TGTGCCAGCAGCCCCCCGACTAGCGGGACCGGGGAGCTGTTTTTT. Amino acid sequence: CASSPPTSGTGELFF.

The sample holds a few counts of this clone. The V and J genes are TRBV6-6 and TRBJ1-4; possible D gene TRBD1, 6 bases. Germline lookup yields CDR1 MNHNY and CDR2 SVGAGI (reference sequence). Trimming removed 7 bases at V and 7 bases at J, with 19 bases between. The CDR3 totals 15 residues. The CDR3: CASTLVQGNGEKLFF. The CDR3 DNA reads TGTGCCAGCACCCTCGTACAGGGAAATGGTGAAAAACTGTTTTTT.

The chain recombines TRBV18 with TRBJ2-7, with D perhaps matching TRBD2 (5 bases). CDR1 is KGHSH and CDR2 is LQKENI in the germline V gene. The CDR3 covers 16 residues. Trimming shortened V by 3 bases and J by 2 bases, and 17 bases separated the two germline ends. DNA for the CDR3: TGTGCCAGCTCACCTCCGTTTGGTAGCGAGGCCTACGAGCAGTACTTC. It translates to CASSPPFGSEAYEQYF.

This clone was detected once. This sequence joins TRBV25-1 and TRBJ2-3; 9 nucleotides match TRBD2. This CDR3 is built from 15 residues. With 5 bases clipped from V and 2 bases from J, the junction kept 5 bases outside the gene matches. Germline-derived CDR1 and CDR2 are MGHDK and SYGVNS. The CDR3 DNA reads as TGTGCCAGCAGTCAAGCGGGGGGCCCCACAGATACGCAGTATTTT. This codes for CASSQAGGPTDTQYF.

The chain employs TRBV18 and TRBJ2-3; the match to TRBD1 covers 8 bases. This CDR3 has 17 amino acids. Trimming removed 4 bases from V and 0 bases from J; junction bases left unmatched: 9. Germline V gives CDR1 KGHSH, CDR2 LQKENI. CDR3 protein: CASSLKPGTGSTDTQYF. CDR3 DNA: TGTGCCAGCTCACTAAAGCCCGGGACAGGTAGCACAGATACGCAGTATTTT. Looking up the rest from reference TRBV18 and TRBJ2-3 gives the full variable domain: NAGVMQNPRHLVRRRGQEARLRCSPMKGHSHVYWYRQLPEEGLKFMVYLQKENIIDESGMPKERFSAEFPKEGPSILRIQQVVRGDSAAYFCASSLKPGTGSTDTQYFGPGTRLTVL.

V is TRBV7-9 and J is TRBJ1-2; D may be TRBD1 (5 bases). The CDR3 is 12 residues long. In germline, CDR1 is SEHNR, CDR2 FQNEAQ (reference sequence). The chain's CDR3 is CSCTGEGYGYTF. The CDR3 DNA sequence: TGTTCCTGCACGGGGGAGGGCTATGGCTACACCTTC.

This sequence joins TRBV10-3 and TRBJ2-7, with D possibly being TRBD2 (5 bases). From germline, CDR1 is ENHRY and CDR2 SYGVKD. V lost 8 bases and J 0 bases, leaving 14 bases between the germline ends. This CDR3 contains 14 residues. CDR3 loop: CAIGSGPSSYEQYF. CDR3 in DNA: TGTGCCATCGGAAGCGGACCAAGCTCCTACGAGCAGTACTTC.

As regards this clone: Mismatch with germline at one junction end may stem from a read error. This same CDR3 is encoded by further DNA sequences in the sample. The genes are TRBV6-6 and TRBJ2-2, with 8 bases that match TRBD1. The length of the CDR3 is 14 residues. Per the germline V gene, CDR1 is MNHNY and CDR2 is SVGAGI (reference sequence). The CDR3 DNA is TGTGCCAGCAGGAACGGACAGGGCACCGGGGAGTTGTTTTTT. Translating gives CASRNGQGTGELFF.

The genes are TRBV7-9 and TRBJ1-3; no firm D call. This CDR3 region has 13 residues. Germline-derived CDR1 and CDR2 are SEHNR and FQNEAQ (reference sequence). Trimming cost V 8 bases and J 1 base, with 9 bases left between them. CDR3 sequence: CASHEVSGNTIYF. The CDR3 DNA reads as TGTGCCAGCCACGAGGTTTCTGGAAACACCATATATTTT.

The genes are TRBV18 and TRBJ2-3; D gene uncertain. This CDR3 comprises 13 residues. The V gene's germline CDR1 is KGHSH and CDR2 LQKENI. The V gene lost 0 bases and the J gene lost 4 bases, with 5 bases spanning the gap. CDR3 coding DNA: TGTGCCAGCTCACCACCATCTTCAGATACGCAGTATTTT. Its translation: CASSPPSSDTQYF.

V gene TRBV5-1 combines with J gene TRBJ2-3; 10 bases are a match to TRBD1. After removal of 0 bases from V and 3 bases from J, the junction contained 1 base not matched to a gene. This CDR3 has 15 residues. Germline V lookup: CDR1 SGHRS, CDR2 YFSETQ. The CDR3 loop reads CASSLGDRGTDTQYF. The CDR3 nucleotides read TGCGCCAGCAGCTTGGGGGACAGGGGAACAGATACGCAGTATTTT.

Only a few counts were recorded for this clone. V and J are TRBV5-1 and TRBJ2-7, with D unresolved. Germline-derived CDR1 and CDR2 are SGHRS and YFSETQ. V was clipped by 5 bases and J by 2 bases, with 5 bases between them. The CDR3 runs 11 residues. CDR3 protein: CASRAAYEQYF. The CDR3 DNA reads TGCGCCAGCAGGGCGGCCTACGAGCAGTACTTC.

The CDR3 sequence: CASSTHQRTGEGF. Written as DNA, the CDR3 is TGTGCCAGCAGCACACACCAGCGGACAGGGGAGGGGTTC. V gene TRBV21-1 combines with J gene TRBJ2-7; TRBD1, the D gene given by the table, was not confirmed from the DNA. TRBV21-1 is noted as a pseudogene. The CDR3 runs to 13 residues.

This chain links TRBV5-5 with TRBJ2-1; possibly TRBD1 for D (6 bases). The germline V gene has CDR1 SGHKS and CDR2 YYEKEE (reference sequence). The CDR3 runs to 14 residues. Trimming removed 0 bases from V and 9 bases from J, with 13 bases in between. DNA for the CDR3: TGTGCCAGCAGCTTGGGGGGGCGGGCGAGTGAGCAGTTCTTC. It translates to CASSLGGRASEQFF.

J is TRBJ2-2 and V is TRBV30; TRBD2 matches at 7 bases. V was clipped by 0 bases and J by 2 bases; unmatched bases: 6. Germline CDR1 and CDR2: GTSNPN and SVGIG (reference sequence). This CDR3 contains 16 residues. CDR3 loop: CAWSVFLAANTGELFF. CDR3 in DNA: TGTGCCTGGAGTGTATTCCTAGCGGCAAACACCGGGGAGCTGTTTTTT.

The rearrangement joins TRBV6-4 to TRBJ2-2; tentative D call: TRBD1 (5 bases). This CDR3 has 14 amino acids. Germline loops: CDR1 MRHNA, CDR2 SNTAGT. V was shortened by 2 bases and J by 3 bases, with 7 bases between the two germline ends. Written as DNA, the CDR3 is TGTGCCAGCAGTGACAGGGGTGACACCGGGGAGCTGTTTTTT. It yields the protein CASSDRGDTGELFF.